The TCR beta chain under discussion was sequenced for a study of T cell changes during pregnancy in multiple sclerosis. Sequenced by immunoSEQ multiplex PCR; TCRdb stores in-frame clones only, minus some. The table has over 85,000 clones, about nine tenths seen once. This clone showed up just a few times. The sample in question was peripheral blood, obtained in the second trimester of pregnancy. The sequence came from a female donor in good health, enrolled as a control in a pregnancy study.

This chain's CDR3 is CASSLQGGDYGYTF. The CDR3 nucleotides read TGTGCCAGCAGCTTGCAAGGGGGGGACTATGGCTACACCTTC. The gene calls are TRBV5-6 and TRBJ1-2; possible D gene TRBD1, 6 bases. V was shortened by 1 base and J by 3 bases, with 10 bases between the two germline ends. Germline CDR1 reads SGHDT; CDR2 reads YYEEEE. The CDR3 runs 14 residues.